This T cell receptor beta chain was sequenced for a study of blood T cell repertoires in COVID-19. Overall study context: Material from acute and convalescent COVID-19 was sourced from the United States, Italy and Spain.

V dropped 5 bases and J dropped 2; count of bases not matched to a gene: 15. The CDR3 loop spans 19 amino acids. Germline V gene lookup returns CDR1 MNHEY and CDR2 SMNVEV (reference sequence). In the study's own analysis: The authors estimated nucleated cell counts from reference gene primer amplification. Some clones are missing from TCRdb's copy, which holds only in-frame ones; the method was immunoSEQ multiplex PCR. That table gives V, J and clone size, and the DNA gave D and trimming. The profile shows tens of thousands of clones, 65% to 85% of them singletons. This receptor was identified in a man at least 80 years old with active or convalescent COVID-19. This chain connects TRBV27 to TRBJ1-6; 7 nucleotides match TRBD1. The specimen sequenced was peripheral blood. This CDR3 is CASSTARTGVKAYNSPLHF. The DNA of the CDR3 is TGTGCCAGCAGTACCGCCCGAACAGGGGTCAAGGCCTATAATTCACCCCTCCACTTT.